This T cell receptor beta chain was observed in a study of T cells in Graves' hyperthyroidism and ophthalmopathy (dated by TCRdb to the late 2010s). About the investigation overall: Peripheral blood was sampled at the time of initial diagnosis, prior to any treatment. To identify TCR V-J signatures that set the groups apart, the researchers used a discovery cohort of 100 patients, made up of 40 to 45 with Graves' ophthalmopathy and some 56 with stable Graves' hyperthyroidism. Prospective prediction of ophthalmopathy was tested in an independent validation cohort consisting of fewer than 20 hyperthyroidism patients and around 16 patients who later progressed to ophthalmopathy. For training and testing, the 100 or so patients in the discovery cohort were randomly divided in a 7:3 ratio. In addition, the study compared T-cell repertoires in thyroid tissue and in blood from five to seven Graves' hyperthyroidism patients. After blood sampling, hyperthyroidism patients were treated with methimazole at a starting dose of 30 mg daily, and ophthalmopathy patients were treated with high-dose intravenous methylprednisolone. According to the paper, TCR Vbeta CDR3 sequencing was carried out on around 140 peripheral blood samples, which came from about 45 ophthalmopathy, around 74 hyperthyroidism and approximately 17 progressor patients.

Broad study findings and their caveats: Most expanded thyroid clonotypes (frequency above 0.001) were also detected in blood, suggesting blood repertoires may reflect thyroid immune responses. A model built on a 13 V-J signature distinguished ophthalmopathy from stable hyperthyroidism, reaching roughly 88% sensitivity and approximately 83% specificity in cross-validation and 80%/75% in testing. Sample size was not statistically predetermined, and investigators were not blinded to group allocation. In validation, the model predicted progression to ophthalmopathy a median of about 6.5 months before onset, with about 67% sensitivity and 72.22% specificity.

Amplification of TCR beta CDR3 regions was carried out from RNA transcripts. The first round of RT-PCR for the TCR CDR3 was performed with the HTBI primer set and the Qiagen OneStep RT-PCR kit. The libraries were constructed in a second round of multiplex PCR and then size-selected and purified. The libraries were sequenced on an Illumina HiSeq2000 using paired-end 100 bp reads. The study's own analysis went as follows. SOAPnuke was used to process the raw data, with reads discarded if the reads contained adapters or uncalled bases, had a mean Phred below 15, or lacked an exact constant-primer or identifier match. COPE v1.2.5 was used to merge high-quality paired reads, and clonotypes were defined as unique nucleotide sequences. MiTCR v1.1 was used to align clonotypes to the IMGT TRBV, TRBD and TRBJ reference segments. Analysis was restricted to V-J combinations with a frequency above 0.0001, which covered 98% to 99.2% of repertoires. A TCS score was defined as the ratio of F50 (clonal expansion) to E x V (chaos), with BLOSUM62-based TCRdist applied between CDR3 peptides within each V-J. Welch's t-statistics and random forest reduced around 520 V-J features to roughly 13, which were used in a naive Bayes classifier (R e1071). TCRdb passed the public sequencing reads through fastp at Q25 and MiXCR, retaining productive beta sequences. When rows share a CDR3 protein, they turn into one entry using the most common DNA and genes. The authors' filters were not applied to this entry. The table for this sample lists roughly 600,000 distinct CDR3 sequences; about 14% of them were counted only once. The ten largest clones add up to about an eighth of the sample.

This clonotype showed up just a few times. Its antigen is currently not known. Per-nucleotide qualities are absent, and no much larger clonotype sits a single base away. Reading from cysteine to phenylalanine, the CDR3 counts 11 amino acids. Only CDR3 DNA is held: 33 bases, read in frame from base 1. V lost 6 bases and J lost 6 bases; the stretch between them is 7 bases long. CDR1 and CDR2, per the germline V gene, are MNHNS and SASEGT. Moderately to severely active disease, a Clinical Activity Score of at least 3, a NOSPECS grade of at least 4, and a duration under 3 months were present in ophthalmopathy patients. The study excluded patients with uncontrolled infections, other autoimmune diseases, pregnancy or lactation. Diagnoses were established on the basis of clinical symptoms, serum thyroxine and TRAb, thyroid ultrasound, and orbital computed tomography. PBMCs were isolated from 8 to 10 ml of fresh peripheral blood by Ficoll-Paque density gradient centrifugation. Total RNA was extracted using Trizol reagent, and RNA quality was assessed on an Agilent 2100 Bioanalyzer.

The sequence joins TRBV6-1 to TRBJ2-3; a confident D gene designation cannot be given. Sequencing was done on a sample of blood. This sequence was found in a woman in her forties or fifties with Graves' ophthalmopathy. The DNA sequence is as follows: TGTGCCAGCAGGTTCAAGGATACGCAGTATTTT. Protein translation: CASRFKDTQYF.